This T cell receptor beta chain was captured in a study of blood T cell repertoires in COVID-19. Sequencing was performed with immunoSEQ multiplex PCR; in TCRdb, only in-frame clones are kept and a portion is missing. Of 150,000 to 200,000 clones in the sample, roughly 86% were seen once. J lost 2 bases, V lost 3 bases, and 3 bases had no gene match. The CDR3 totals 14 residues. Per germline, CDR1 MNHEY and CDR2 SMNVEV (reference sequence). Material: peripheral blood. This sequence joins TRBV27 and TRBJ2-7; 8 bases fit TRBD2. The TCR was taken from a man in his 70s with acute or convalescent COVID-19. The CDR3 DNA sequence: TGTGCCAGCAGTTTTAAGGGACTAGCCTACGAGCAGTACTTC. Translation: CASSFKGLAYEQYF.